This T cell receptor beta chain was sequenced in a study of shared clonotypes between healthy human individuals. This CDR3 region has 15 residues. Trimming shortened V by 4 bases and J by 8 bases, and 18 bases separated the two germline ends. The germline gives CDR1 SGHRS, CDR2 YFSETQ. The protocol was immunoSEQ multiplex PCR, while the TCRdb copy is restricted to in-frame clones and leaves out a portion. The sample has around 340,000 clones, around 79% seen once. The sequence derives from a man aged 25-45 years in good health. The rearrangement uses TRBV5-1 and TRBJ1-4; D is ambiguous. Sequencing used memory CD4+ T cells sorted from blood. The sample's subset: CD45RA-negative fraction. CDR3 nucleotide sequence: TGCGCCAGCAGCCAATCAAGGACCATCGGGGAAAAACTGTTTTTT. Translated: CASSQSRTIGEKLFF.